What follows describes a single T cell receptor beta chain. Antigen specificity is unknown. Sequenced by immunoSEQ multiplex PCR; TCRdb stores in-frame clones only, minus some. The sample holds roughly 130,000 clones, about nine tenths seen once. These data are taken from a study of T cell responses to AZD1222 COVID-19 vaccine. General study results and limits: Receipt of two AZD1222 doses was followed by a rise in Spike-specific TCR breadth and depth. In a largely white British group with more females than males, clonal diversity was possibly underestimated.

Trimming cost V 4 bases and J 4 bases, with 7 bases left between them. Germline CDR1 and CDR2: MGHDK and SYGVNS. The CDR3 has 13 amino acids. The chain carries TRBV25-1 and TRBJ2-2, with a weak D call TRBD1 (5 bases). This receptor was identified in an adult in good health. Material: peripheral blood, obtained on day 0 of MenACWY control vaccination. The CDR3 reads CASSGRVTGELFF. Written as DNA, the CDR3 is TGTGCCAGCAGTGGCAGGGTCACCGGGGAGCTGTTTTTT.